The 23 T cell receptor beta chains in this list originate from one sample, sequenced in a study of blood T cell repertoires in COVID-19. TCRdb's copy holds only in-frame clones and misses some; the assay was immunoSEQ multiplex PCR. The table has 300,000 to 350,000 clones, about 90% seen once. Sequenced: PBMCs or T cells enriched from blood (not recorded which). These receptors were obtained from a woman younger than 45 who had recovered from COVID-19.

At least ten counts were recorded for this clone. V is TRBV11-2 and J is TRBJ2-1, with 8 bases that match TRBD2. The CDR3 extends over 14 amino acids. Per germline, CDR1 SGHAT and CDR2 FQNNGV. V dropped 8 bases and J dropped 6; count of bases not matched to a gene: 9. This CDR3 reads CASGNWTSSNEQFF. CDR3 in DNA: TGTGCCAGCGGAAATTGGACTAGCTCCAATGAGCAGTTCTTC.

This clone was counted a single time. The chain has TRBV28 and TRBJ2-1; D might be TRBD2 (6 bases). The germline CDR1 and CDR2 sequences are MDHEN and SYDVKM. Trimming took off 8 bases at V and 10 bases at J, with 6 bases between the two ends. The CDR3 loop spans 9 amino acids. DNA of the CDR3: TGTGCCAGCGGAGGGGAGCAGTTCTTC. It is translated as CASGGEQFF.

This chain links TRBV6-5 with TRBJ2-1; D unclear. Deletions cut 0 bases from V and 6 bases from J, with 12 bases between. CDR1 MNHEY and CDR2 SVGAGI come from the germline V gene. The CDR3 is 15 residues long. For the CDR3, the DNA is TGTGCCAGCAGTTACTCGACCGGGTTAAGCAATGAGCAGTTCTTC. This gives the protein CASSYSTGLSNEQFF.

The chain uses TRBV27 and TRBJ1-1, with D perhaps matching TRBD1 (6 bases). CDR3 length: 14 amino acids. In germline, CDR1 is MNHEY, CDR2 SMNVEV (reference sequence). V lost 4 bases to trimming and J lost 3 bases, with 12 bases between them. The CDR3 nucleotides are TGTGCCAGCAGTTCACCAGGACAGTACACTGAAGCTTTCTTT. Translated, it gives CASSSPGQYTEAFF.

This rearrangement joins TRBV12-3 or TRBV12-4 to TRBJ1-1, with D uncertain. This CDR3 has 10 residues. V shed 3 bases and J shed 10 bases, with 6 bases lying between them. DNA of the CDR3: TGTGCCAGCAGTTTGTCGTTAGCTTTCTTT. Translating it yields CASSLSLAFF.

The chain joins TRBV21-1 to TRBJ2-7; TRBD2 is the table's D call, not checked against the DNA. TRBV21-1 is classified as a pseudogene. The CDR3 contains 17 residues. CDR3 nucleotides: TGTGCCAGCAGCAAAGCCACGGACCGGGAAAGGGTCTACGAGCAGTACTTC. Translating gives CASSKATDRERVYEQYF.

This clone was observed a few times. J is TRBJ1-1 and V is TRBV9, with a weak D call TRBD1 (5 bases). CDR3 length: 14 residues. Per the germline V gene, CDR1 is SGDLS and CDR2 is YYNGEE. V dropped 0 bases and J dropped 3 bases, with 9 bases sitting between them. The CDR3 DNA reads TGTGCCAGCAGCGTAGCGGGGGGTGACACTGAAGCTTTCTTT. It yields the protein CASSVAGGDTEAFF.

The chain has TRBV27 and TRBJ2-7; 9 positions match TRBD2. This CDR3 comprises 15 residues. V shed 4 bases, J shed 5 bases, and the junction held 9 bases outside the gene matches. The germline gives CDR1 MNHEY, CDR2 SMNVEV (reference sequence). The CDR3 DNA reads TGTGCCAGCAGTTCCTACCCTAGCGGGACTGACGAGCAGTACTTC. Its translation: CASSSYPSGTDEQYF.

The rearrangement uses TRBV6-5 and TRBJ1-6, with 7 bases fitting TRBD1. The CDR3 runs 15 residues. From germline, CDR1 is MNHEY and CDR2 SVGAGI. V lost 6 bases, J lost 3 bases, and 5 bases stayed unmatched. The chain's CDR3 is CASSRTGDYNSPLHF. The CDR3, as DNA: TGTGCCAGCAGCCGAACAGGGGACTATAATTCACCCCTCCACTTT.

This chain joins TRBV10-3 and TRBJ2-5; 9 bases align to TRBD2. V shed 6 bases and J 6 bases; nucleotides not matched to a gene: 5. Germline V gene data show CDR1 as ENHRY and CDR2 as SYGVKD. The CDR3 totals 13 residues. This CDR3 is CAIRSGTSKTQYF. In DNA form, the CDR3 reads TGTGCCATCAGGTCCGGGACTAGCAAGACCCAGTACTTC.

The chain is built from TRBV7-2 and TRBJ2-1, with TRBD2 matching 9 bases. Germline trimming cut 5 bases from V and 11 bases from J; bases unmatched to any gene: 16. The CDR3 totals 16 residues. CDR1 SGHTA and CDR2 FQGNSA come from the germline V gene. CDR3 sequence reads: CASSIPRAGGGRKQFF. In nucleotides, the CDR3 is TGTGCCAGCAGCATACCCCGGGCGGGAGGGGGAAGGAAGCAGTTCTTC.

This clone was observed once. At one end, the junction sequence differs from germline, possibly due to a read error. The chain is built from TRBV7-7 and TRBJ2-5, with TRBD2 matching over 12 bases. Germline V gene sequence: CDR1 SSHAT, CDR2 FNYEAQ (reference sequence). The CDR3 is made up of 16 amino acids. The DNA of the CDR3 is TGTGCTAGCAGCCGGGCTAGCGGGAGGGCGGGGGAGACCCAGTACTTC. The encoded protein is CASSRASGRAGETQYF.

This clone appeared once. The rearrangement uses TRBV5-4 and TRBJ2-7; 8 bases agree with TRBD1. The junction had 10 bases not matched to a gene; V was cut back by 4 bases and J by 4 bases. Looked up from germline, CDR1 is SGHNT and CDR2 is YYREEE (reference sequence). The CDR3 loop spans 15 amino acids. CDR3 in DNA: TGTGCCAGCAGCGCGAGGGGACAGGACTCATACGAGCAGTACTTC. It specifies CASSARGQDSYEQYF.

The chain links TRBV5-1 to TRBJ1-6, with unresolved D. Germline loops: CDR1 SGHRS, CDR2 YFSETQ. The CDR3 runs 13 residues. V lost 4 bases to trimming and J lost 6 bases, with 8 bases between them. CDR3 in amino acids: CASSGRSNSPLHF. CDR3 nucleotide sequence: TGCGCCAGCAGCGGGCGCAGTAATTCACCCCTCCACTTT.

CDR3 DNA sequence: TGTGCCAGCAGCAACGCCTTAGATTACAATGAGCAGTTCTTC. It specifies CASSNALDYNEQFF. The chain links TRBV3-1 (or the pseudogene TRBV3-2) to TRBJ2-1; D gene ambiguous. The germline V gene encodes CDR1 LGHDT and CDR2 YNNKEL (reference sequence). The V end was cut by 5 bases, the J end by 4 bases, with 12 bases between. This CDR3 has 14 residues.

The DNA for the CDR3 is TGTGCCAGCAGCAAAGATCGGGCAGGGGGCGTATGTACTGAAGCTTTCTTT. It is translated as CASSKDRAGGVCTEAFF. V and J are TRBV21-1 and TRBJ1-1; TRBD1 reflects the table's D call only, with no check against the DNA. TRBV21-1 represents a pseudogene. The CDR3 extends over 17 amino acids.

This chain links TRBV19 with TRBJ2-2; 9 bases align to TRBD1. The CDR3 is 16 residues long. Losses at the gene ends were 2 bases for V and 5 bases for J; bases not matched to a gene: 6. Germline CDR1 reads LNHDA; CDR2 reads SQIVND (reference sequence). DNA for the CDR3: TGTGCCAGTAGTATACTACAGGGGGCTAAAACCGGGGAGCTGTTTTTT. Its protein is CASSILQGAKTGELFF.

The CDR3 DNA reads as TGTGCCAGCACCATCGACAGGGGGTATGGCTACACCTTC. Residues: CASTIDRGYGYTF. The chain couples TRBV5-6 to TRBJ1-2; 9 bases align to TRBD1. Germline V gives CDR1 SGHDT, CDR2 YYEEEE. This CDR3 contains 13 residues. With V trimmed by 6 bases and J by 5 bases, 5 bases remained unmatched.

This sequence joins TRBV19 and TRBJ1-5; D is unresolved. The V gene lost 3 bases and the J gene lost 5 bases, with 14 bases spanning the gap. CDR1 LNHDA and CDR2 SQIVND come from the germline V gene (reference sequence). There are 15 residues in the CDR3. This CDR3 is CASSMFLSEDQPQHF. The CDR3 region has the DNA TGTGCCAGTAGTATGTTTTTAAGTGAGGATCAGCCCCAGCATTTT.

The V and J genes are TRBV6-5 and TRBJ1-5, with 7 bases matching TRBD1. J gave up 7 bases and V 4 bases, and 4 bases lay outside the gene matches. This CDR3 region has 13 residues. Germline V CDR1 and CDR2: MNHEY, SVGAGI. CDR3 region: CASSLTGNQPQHF. DNA for the CDR3: TGTGCCAGCAGTTTGACAGGGAACCAGCCCCAGCATTTT.

The gene calls are TRBV7-2 and TRBJ1-5; D not resolved. This CDR3 has 14 amino acids. V lost 6 bases, J lost 5 bases, and 14 bases lay in between. CDR1 is SGHTA and CDR2 is FQGNSA in the germline V gene. The CDR3 nucleotides read TGTGCCAGCAGTCGCCCCGGGGATTATCAGCCCCAGCATTTT. Its protein is CASSRPGDYQPQHF. Filled out from reference TRBV7-2 and TRBJ1-5, the complete variable domain reads GAGVSQSPSNKVTEKGKDVELRCDPISGHTALYWYRQSLGQGLEFLIYFQGNSAPDKSGLPSDRFSAERTGGSVSTLTIQRTQQEDSAVYLCASSRPGDYQPQHFGDGTRLSIL.

The rearrangement uses TRBV29-1 and TRBJ2-3; 10 bases fit TRBD2. This CDR3 is 17 amino acids long. V lost 0 bases, J lost 2 bases, and 8 bases stayed unmatched. The V gene's germline CDR1 is SQVTM and CDR2 ANQGSEA. Here the CDR3 DNA reads TGCAGCGTTGAAGACGGATGGACTAGCGGAAACACAGATACGCAGTATTTT. Translating gives CSVEDGWTSGNTDTQYF.

This sequence joins TRBV2 and TRBJ1-5; 12 nucleotides line up with TRBD1. The trim removed 4 bases at V and 5 bases at J, leaving 0 bases unmatched. The CDR3 length is 14 residues. Germline CDR1 is SNHLY and CDR2 is FYNNEI. Here the CDR3 DNA reads TGTGCCAGCAGTGGGGACAGGGGGCATCAGCCCCAGCATTTT. Protein sequence: CASSGDRGHQPQHF.